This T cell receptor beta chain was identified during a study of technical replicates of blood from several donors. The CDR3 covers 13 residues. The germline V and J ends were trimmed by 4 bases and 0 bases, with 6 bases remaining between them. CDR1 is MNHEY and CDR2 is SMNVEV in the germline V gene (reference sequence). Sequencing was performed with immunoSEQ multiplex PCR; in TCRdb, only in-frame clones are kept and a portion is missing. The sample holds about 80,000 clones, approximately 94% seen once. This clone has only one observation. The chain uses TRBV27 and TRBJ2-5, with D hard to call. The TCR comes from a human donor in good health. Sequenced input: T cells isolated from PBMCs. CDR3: CASSSPYQETQYF. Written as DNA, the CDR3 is TGTGCCAGCAGTTCCCCGTACCAAGAGACCCAGTACTTC.